This T cell receptor beta chain originates from a study of graft-versus-host responses after intestinal transplantation (dated by TCRdb to about 2021). Describing the broader study: The transplants that recipients received were multivisceral, liver-intestinal, or isolated intestinal. Every recipient was given anti-thymocyte globulin induction, then maintenance tacrolimus and steroids for two to three years. After intestinal transplantation, graft-versus-host and host-versus-graft alloreactive T cell clones were followed in the graft, circulation and bone marrow using bulk TCR-beta CDR3 sequencing. Alloreactive clones were identified by sequencing pre-transplant mixed lymphocyte reaction products and comparing these products with unstimulated pre-transplant donor and recipient T cells. A cohort of 24 intestinal transplant recipients, including one retransplant, was enrolled, and a few patients lacking pretransplant specimens were excluded. Donor T cell macrochimerism was defined as a peak of at least 4% donor T cells among recipient peripheral blood mononuclear cells. Rather than being sequenced by the commercial service, samples from a few later patients were sequenced in-house on an Illumina MiSeq and processed with MiXCR. Points the paper makes about the study in general: GvH clones were detected in recipient bone marrow, and some of these GvH clones were observed earlier in ileal mucosa or blood, consistent with an intestinal mucosal origin. Conclusions were limited by the relatively low number and heterogeneity of intestinal transplant patients. Patients with donor T cell macrochimerism had high GvH to HvG T cell clonal ratios in their allografts. Early after transplant, peak levels of circulating GvH clones were found to be associated with declines in HvG clones.

Details on this clone: Its cognate antigen has yet to be identified. Within one base of it there is no much larger clone, and no base qualities were kept.

In the first month after transplant, blood samples were collected up to 4 times, and after that at least monthly when available. Counted from cysteine to phenylalanine, this CDR3 has 11 amino acids. Of the read, only the CDR3 DNA is kept; its 33 bases are in frame from base 1. V is shortened by 2 bases, J by 10 bases, and the region joining them spans 9 bases. CDR1 SGDLS and CDR2 YYNGEE are derived from the germline V gene. The library was obtained by the immunoSEQ multiplex PCR assay. For most patients, genomic DNA was subjected to high-throughput TCR-beta CDR3 sequencing by Adaptive Biotechnologies. The source study handled its data this way. TCR sequencing data were retrieved from Adaptive's ImmunoSEQ software for around 20 patients, whereas a few other patients were processed with MiXCR and VDJtools. Because the origin of CDR3 nucleotide sequences shared between donor and recipient could not be assigned, those sequences were removed. To count as alloreactive, a clone needed at least 2-fold expansion over unstimulated cells and a minimum CFSE-low frequency of 0.002% (template counts) or 0.001% (read counts). Mappable clones were those detected in sequenced pre-transplant spleen, lymph node, or MLR CFSE-low populations of the donor or recipient. Cumulative frequency of alloreactive clones was calculated as a percentage of all sequences weighted by copy number. The clones in this table, taken by TCRdb from immuneACCESS, are in-frame only. Not every clone is retained; where verified, under half of the shortfall comes from an unresolved V gene, and the cause of the rest is unknown. V and J calls and clone size come straight from that table; D and trimming were deduced from the DNA. Across this sample there are under 100,000 clones, with 75% to 95% seen only once. The ten top clones hold 15% to 20% of the sample.

The sequence joins TRBV9 to TRBJ1-2; the D gene is perhaps TRBD1, from 5 matching bases. Sample: PBMCs, taken about 440 days after intestinal transplant. The sequence was obtained from a human patient who received an intestinal transplant, so some T cells may come from the graft donor. The DNA sequence is TGTGCCAGCAGCGTTGGCAGGGACTACACCTTC. Translated, it gives CASSVGRDYTF.